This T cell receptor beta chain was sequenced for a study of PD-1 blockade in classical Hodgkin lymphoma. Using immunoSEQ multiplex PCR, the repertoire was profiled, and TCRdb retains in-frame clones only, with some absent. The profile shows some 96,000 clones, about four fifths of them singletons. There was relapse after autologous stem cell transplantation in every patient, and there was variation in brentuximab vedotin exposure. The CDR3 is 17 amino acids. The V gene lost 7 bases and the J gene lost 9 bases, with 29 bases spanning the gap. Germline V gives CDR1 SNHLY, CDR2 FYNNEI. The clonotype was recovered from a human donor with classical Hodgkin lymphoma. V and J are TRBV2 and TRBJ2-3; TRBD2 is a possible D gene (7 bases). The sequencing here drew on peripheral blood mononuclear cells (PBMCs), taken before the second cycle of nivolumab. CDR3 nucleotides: TGTGCCAGCACGGGCCTATCTAGCGGAGGGGGAGGGGGGACGCAGTATTTT. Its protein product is CASTGLSSGGGGGTQYF.